This T cell receptor beta chain stems from a study of cytomegalovirus exposure and HLA in healthy donors (dated by TCRdb to about 2017). For context, the study as a whole: According to an earlier analysis of 587 of the donors, 150 million to 200 million T cells yielded 117 million unique TCR beta sequences and around 300 Gb of sequence data. An early release covering roughly 600 HLA-typed donors comprised about 310 gigabases of sequencing data and some 79 million unique TCR sequences. Among the roughly 400 genotyped donors, around 81% belonged to the genetic ancestry cluster associated with self-reported Caucasian donors. The study aimed to test whether cataloging public T cell receptors could reveal signatures of past pathogen exposure. The study profiled the T cell repertoires of under 850 subjects by immunosequencing and related them to cytomegalovirus serostatus. A separate validation cohort of over a hundred different subjects was used in addition to the approximately 700-subject first cohort. High-throughput TCR immunosequencing, statistical association of individual TCRs with disease status, and machine learning were combined to predict cytomegalovirus infection status. To study patterns of TCR occurrence, a later analysis re-analyzed previously published TCR beta repertoires from just over 650 donors and added high-resolution HLA genotyping. In the later analysis, no new phenotypic data were used to find candidate immune exposures; instead, reliance was placed on TCR beta sequences and their occurrence across donors. In an earlier analysis of around 540 of the donors, high-throughput TCR beta sequencing was used to judge whether each TCR beta V gene segment behaved as functional or pseudogenic. Alongside the repertoire data, information on donor age, sex, ethnicity and CMV serostatus was compiled. A later genetic analysis took genome-wide SNP genotypes for about 65% of the 666 donors and used that subset as a discovery cohort. Every discovery cohort repertoire had been produced on one sequencing platform. HLA typing covered class I and class II loci at four-digit resolution. Typing coverage differed by locus: A, B, C, DRB1 and DQB1 were typed in about 629-640 donors, DQA1 in 522, DPA1 in roughly 590, and DPB1 in roughly 470. Four or five DR-DQ haplotypes were handled as single units for association and clustering because linkage in the cohort was strong. Among under 450 genotyped donors of the cohort, an average of around 240,000 unique TCR beta nucleotide sequences were sequenced per donor, about a sixth of them non-productive. Broader findings and caveats from the paper: Presence/absence analyses assumed roughly uniform sequencing depth across donors, an assumption that may not hold. Across donors, most TCR sequences were observed very rarely, whereas some public TCRs were present in many individuals. Because HLA typing was unavailable for some donors at each locus, only the typed subset was used in association tests. In a later analysis, the rate of TCR association differed among HLA loci, with DRB1 alleles having the most associated TCRs and HLA-C alleles having the fewest. Most CMV-associated TCR beta chains appeared to be HLA-restricted in a later analysis, and the HLA associations seemed to be driven largely by CMV exposure. In both the original and validation cohorts, the classifier was reported to diagnose cytomegalovirus status with high specificity and sensitivity. In a later genetic analysis, a missense DCLRE1C variant was associated with V-gene and J-gene trimming of TCR beta chains, and the association was replicated in an independent cohort. A later analysis associated 16,951 TCR beta sequences with specific HLA alleles at a false discovery rate of 0.05. When HLA alleles, especially DR and DQ, strongly co-occurred, attributing TCR associations to individual alleles was difficult. Compared with the roughly 710-donor mean, donors in an Asian-associated ancestry cluster had fewer N-insertions in productive TCRs, according to a later genetic analysis. Some IMGT-functional V segments, including TRBV6-2 and TRBV6-3, could not be distinguished by the 87-base-pair reads and were therefore excluded. The only immune exposure information available for the cohort was CMV serostatus. In an earlier analysis of more than 500 of the donors, most TCR beta V segments appeared in productive rearrangements about 87% or about 30% of the time, broadly matching IMGT annotations. A cluster of highly shared sequence variants was judged likely to be a technical artifact of the sequencing pipeline. In a later analysis, several top co-occurrence clusters were reported to appear linked to parvovirus B19, influenza, CMV and Epstein-Barr virus. A few of the identified cytomegalovirus-associated TCR beta chains were confirmed in vitro to be specific for cytomegalovirus antigens. In the study, 150 to 200 TCR beta chains were listed as associated with cytomegalovirus. Correlated functional status among segregating V segments might reflect linkage disequilibrium, but an unknown experimental factor could not be ruled out. It was suggested by the authors that the approach could potentially be generalized to other disease states and immunological phenotypes. A further reported finding was that TCR beta sequences accurately predicted the HLA-A and HLA-B alleles for most subjects in the first cohort. The cohort was sequenced for TCR beta chains only, and without alpha or paired-chain data the features that could be detected were limited. In a later analysis, HLA-associated TCR beta chains were found to be more clonally expanded and to have lower generation probabilities than equally common non-associated chains. Because counts were too low, 15 to 20 rarely observed V segments, including chromosome 9 orphons, were excluded from the earlier analysis of around 590 of the donors.

In total, over 600 healthy bone marrow donors made up the cohort. Cohort members were all nominally healthy when sampled, although unrecorded immune exposures were likely present. The donor tested CMV seronegative and was one of the 352 seronegative cohort members. A peripheral blood sample was provided by each donor, and peripheral blood mononuclear cells were used for TCR beta sequencing. The Qiagen DNeasy Blood Extraction Kit was used to extract genomic DNA from the blood cell samples. The method was the immunoSEQ multiplex PCR assay. The multiplex PCR relied on a mix of 60 forward primers for TCR Vbeta segments and 13 reverse primers for TCR Jbeta segments. A multiplex PCR assay on genomic DNA amplified the CDR3 region of rearranged TCR beta genes. Amplified TCR beta libraries were sequenced as 87-base-pair reads on the Illumina HiSeq System. The paper's processing steps were these. A later analysis counted approximately 74 million unique TCR beta chains across the 500 to 850 repertoires, and some 12 million of these chains were shared by at least two donors. To remove PCR and sequencing errors, raw reads were error-corrected and collapsed into unique sequences using a nearest-neighbor algorithm that merged closely related sequences. CDR3 sequences were aligned to IMGT reference sequences to assign V, D and J gene segments. Each retained sequence needed at least a six-nucleotide match to both a V gene segment and a J gene segment. Rearrangements were called productive when the CDR3 lacked stop codons and stayed in frame with V and J; all others were non-productive. CDR3 was defined by IMGT convention, running from the second conserved V-encoded cysteine to the conserved J-encoded phenylalanine. The earlier analysis of fewer than 700 of the donors excluded sequences that lacked an unambiguous match to a single V gene segment. An earlier analysis of approximately 590 of the donors classified V segments as functional when productive rearrangements were above 56.7% and as segregating when the standard deviation between donors was above 5%. A statistical classification framework was developed to diagnose cytomegalovirus status using the catalog of TCR beta chain sequences. V and J gene assignment, in a later analysis, came from comparing TCR nucleotide sequences with IMGT/GENE-DB human TR gene sequences. Using the TCRdist pipeline, a later analysis assigned CDR3 sequences along with most-parsimonious VDJ recombination scenarios. In a later analysis, each TCR beta chain was defined by its CDR3 amino acid sequence together with its V-gene family, and reads lacking a unique V-gene family were excluded. To address suspected cross-contamination and a sequencing artifact, a later analysis removed around 590 highly shared, low-generation-probability nucleotide sequences. In a later analysis, a clonal expansion index was calculated for each public chain from normalized within-repertoire ranks of inferred template counts. In a later analysis, generation probabilities were computed with a VDJ recombination model fitted to out-of-frame rearrangements, and the resulting probabilities were checked against IGoR. In a later analysis, TCR-TCR, TCR-HLA and TCR-CMV co-occurrence was scored with hypergeometric tests, and a repertoire-size bias correction was applied to TCR pairs. A later analysis estimated false discovery rates by permuting HLA or CMV assignments 20 times. In a later analysis, co-occurring TCRs were grouped using DBSCAN, and TCRdist sequence similarity was added for clustering within HLA-allele-positive subsets. For co-occurrence clustering, repertoires with fewer than 30,000 or more than 120,000 public chains were excluded, along with about five repertoires with anomalous nucleotide sharing. This immuneACCESS table, as held by TCRdb, lists in-frame sequences with V and J called but not all clones. Of the missing ones, under half trace to an unresolved V gene in checked studies; the others have no known cause. V, J and clone size derive from that table, while D and trimming were established from the DNA sequence. The sample table lists roughly 220,000 clones, around four fifths of them with a count of one. The top ten constitute less than 2% of the sample.

V trim: 3 bases; J trim: 7 bases; unmatched bases: 7. Reading from cysteine to phenylalanine, the CDR3 counts 15 amino acids. Only CDR3 DNA remains: 45 bases, in frame from the first base. From a lookup of the germline V gene, CDR1 and CDR2 are SGHRS and YFSETQ. Turning to this clone: Its antigen specificity is not known. No much larger clone exists at a distance of one base, and base qualities are not known.

The chain uses TRBV5-1 and TRBJ1-4, and 9 junctional nucleotides match TRBD1. The source material was PBMCs. This TCR was sampled from a man in his fifties in good health and CMV-seronegative. Here the CDR3 is given as CASSSATGGFEKLFF. The nucleotide sequence is given as TGCGCCAGCAGCTCAGCGACAGGGGGTTTTGAAAAACTGTTTTTT.